The 27 T cell receptor beta chains in this list originate from one sample, sequenced in a study of Ad26.COV2.S vaccination and SARS-CoV-2 variants. Sequencing used immunoSEQ multiplex PCR; TCRdb keeps in-frame clones, though not all of them. The repertoire holds some 290,000 clones, with more than 70% as singletons. Documented treatment: around 19 received Ad26.COV2.S at low or high dose, single or two shots; about 5 received placebo; per-sample allocation not given. Vaccine and placebo recipients were sampled on day 63 after the first injection. The sequencing used peripheral blood, collected in a trial of Ad26.COV2.S vaccine versus placebo. The receptors originated from a person aged 18-60 years who received the Ad26.COV2.S COVID-19 vaccine or a placebo.

The chain uses TRBV19 and TRBJ2-1, with 7 nucleotides matching TRBD2. Germline V gene sequence: CDR1 LNHDA, CDR2 SQIVND (reference sequence). CDR3 length: 13 residues. The junction had 4 bases not matched to a gene; V was cut back by 5 bases and J by 6 bases. CDR3 in DNA: TGTGCCAGTAGTTCCGGGGGGAGCAATGAGCAGTTCTTC. Encoded protein: CASSSGGSNEQFF.

The gene calls are TRBV4-3 and TRBJ2-5; TRBD2 matches 9 bases. The CDR3 length is 16 residues. Germline loops: CDR1 LGHNA, CDR2 YSLEER. V lost 0 bases and J lost 4; bases outside the gene matches: 6. CDR3 residues: CASSQDSRGGRETQYF. The CDR3 region has the DNA TGCGCCAGCAGCCAAGACTCGCGGGGGGGCCGAGAGACCCAGTACTTC.

The chain joins TRBV15 to TRBJ2-3; 8 bases agree with TRBD2. V gave up 1 base and J gave up 0 bases; unmatched junction bases: 3. The CDR3 is made up of 16 amino acids. Germline V CDR1 and CDR2: LNHNV, YYDKDF (reference sequence). For the CDR3, the DNA is TGTGCCACCAGCAGAGCTCGGACTAGCAGCACAGATACGCAGTATTTT. Its translation is CATSRARTSSTDTQYF.

This clone was picked up one time. The chain joins TRBV3-1 (or the pseudogene TRBV3-2) to TRBJ2-5; 11 bases are shared with TRBD2. V lost 6 bases to trimming and J lost 5 bases; unmatched junction nucleotides: 11. CDR1 LGHDT and CDR2 YNNKEL come from the germline V gene (reference sequence). The CDR3 is made up of 16 amino acids. This CDR3 is CASSPPGLAALETQYF. The CDR3 DNA reads TGTGCCAGCAGTCCCCCGGGACTAGCGGCATTGGAGACCCAGTACTTC.

The chain is built from TRBV5-1 and TRBJ1-1; 8 bases align to TRBD1. CDR3 size: 14 residues. Trimming at V came to 4 bases and at J to 6 bases, leaving 8 bases not matched to a gene. Germline V lookup: CDR1 SGHRS, CDR2 YFSETQ. The CDR3 bases are TGCGCCAGCAGCCAGGTTAGGACAGGGTCTGAAGCTTTCTTT. It encodes CASSQVRTGSEAFF.

The chain carries TRBV7-2 and TRBJ1-1, with D hard to call. V was clipped by 5 bases and J by 6 bases, with 13 bases between them. The CDR3 runs 13 residues. Per the germline V gene, CDR1 is SGHTA and CDR2 is FQGNSA. DNA for the CDR3: TGTGCCAGCAGCCCTTATCGGGTTGCTGAAGCTTTCTTT. Its protein product is CASSPYRVAEAFF.

The rearrangement joins TRBV2 to TRBJ1-5, with D hard to call. V was shortened by 5 bases and J by 0 bases, with 8 bases between the two germline ends. The CDR3 runs to 14 residues. Germline CDR1 and CDR2: SNHLY and FYNNEI. The CDR3 region is CASSLKISNQPQHF. For the CDR3, the DNA is TGTGCCAGCAGTCTAAAGATTAGCAATCAGCCCCAGCATTTT. Looking up the rest from reference TRBV2 and TRBJ1-5 gives the full variable domain: EPEVTQTPSHQVTQMGQEVILRCVPISNHLYFYWYRQILGQKVEFLVSFYNNEISEKSEIFDDQFSVERPDGSNFTLKIRSTKLEDSAMYFCASSLKISNQPQHFGDGTRLSIL.

This clone has more than one count but fewer than ten. J is TRBJ1-5 and V is TRBV30; D uncertain. CDR3 length equals 13 residues. Germline CDR1 and CDR2: GTSNPN and SVGIG (reference sequence). Between the trimmed V and J ends, which lost 2 bases and 1 base, there was a span of 6 bases. As DNA, the CDR3 is TGTGCCTGGAGTAGGTTGAGCAATCAGCCCCAGCATTTT. Encoded protein: CAWSRLSNQPQHF.

This clone was seen a single time. The chain joins TRBV11-1 to TRBJ2-4; D is perhaps TRBD1 (7 bases). CDR1 is SGHAT and CDR2 is FQDESV in the germline V gene (reference sequence). This CDR3 is 15 amino acids long. V shed 6 bases and J shed 1 base, with 13 bases lying between them. CDR3 region: CASSSPGGAKNIQYF. The CDR3 DNA is TGTGCCAGCAGTTCCCCAGGGGGGGCCAAAAACATTCAGTACTTC.

This chain connects TRBV10-1 to TRBJ2-5; D is perhaps TRBD2 (6 bases). CDR1 WNHNN and CDR2 SYGVQD come from the germline V gene (reference sequence). The V gene lost 0 bases and the J gene lost 5 bases, with 16 bases spanning the gap. The CDR3 is 16 amino acids. CDR3 in amino acids: CASSESVKGGWETQYF. CDR3 coding DNA: TGCGCCAGCAGTGAGTCCGTGAAGGGAGGTTGGGAGACCCAGTACTTC.

The gene calls are TRBV6-5 and TRBJ1-2; 10 bases are a match to TRBD1. Losses at the gene ends were 6 bases for V and 6 bases for J; bases not matched to a gene: 7. This CDR3 is 14 amino acids long. Germline V gives CDR1 MNHEY, CDR2 SVGAGI. Here the CDR3 DNA reads TGTGCCAGCAGAGAGACAGGGGGCGTGGATGGCTACACCTTC. Translated, it gives CASRETGGVDGYTF.

The chain has TRBV2 and TRBJ1-5, with D possibly matching TRBD1 (6 bases). There are 14 residues in the CDR3. The germline V and J ends were trimmed by 4 bases and 7 bases, with 14 bases remaining between them. Looked up from germline, CDR1 is SNHLY and CDR2 is FYNNEI. The DNA for the CDR3 is TGTGCCAGCAGTGTCGGGGGGGGCGGGCAGCCCCAGCATTTT. Translating it yields CASSVGGGGQPQHF.

V is TRBV6-8 and J is TRBJ2-5; TRBD2 aligns across 10 bases. The CDR3 loop spans 17 amino acids. V shed 5 bases, J shed 5 bases, and the junction held 14 bases outside the gene matches. Germline V gene sequence: CDR1 MNHGY, CDR2 SAAAGT. The CDR3 loop is CASSLLTPAGGTETQYF. DNA of the CDR3: TGTGCCAGCAGTCTACTAACCCCAGCGGGGGGGACCGAGACCCAGTACTTC.

V and J are TRBV3-1 (or the pseudogene TRBV3-2) and TRBJ2-1, with TRBD1 as a possible D gene (8 bases). Looked up from germline, CDR1 is LGHDT and CDR2 is YNNKEL (reference sequence). V lost 0 bases and J lost 7, with 16 bases in between. CDR3 length: 16 amino acids. This CDR3 is CASSQDRTGGGNEQFF. CDR3 coding DNA: TGTGCCAGCAGCCAAGATCGAACAGGGGGAGGGAATGAGCAGTTCTTC.

This clone is a singleton in its sample. V usage is TRBV2 and J usage is TRBJ2-7; D is uncertain. V lost 2 bases and J 0 bases, leaving 11 bases between the germline ends. CDR3 length: 15 residues. The germline V gene has CDR1 SNHLY and CDR2 FYNNEI. This CDR3 reads CASSEFTVSSYEQYF. The DNA of the CDR3 is TGTGCCAGCAGTGAATTCACAGTCAGCTCCTACGAGCAGTACTTC. The full variable domain, rest sourced from reference TRBV2 and TRBJ2-7, is EPEVTQTPSHQVTQMGQEVILRCVPISNHLYFYWYRQILGQKVEFLVSFYNNEISEKSEIFDDQFSVERPDGSNFTLKIRSTKLEDSAMYFCASSEFTVSSYEQYFGPGTRLTVT.

The chain carries TRBV6-6 and TRBJ1-3; no clear D gene. This CDR3 contains 15 residues. Germline loops: CDR1 MNHNY, CDR2 SVGAGI (reference sequence). Trimming took 5 bases from V and 0 from J, leaving 11 bases between them. CDR3 amino acids: CASSPDGSSGNTIYF. The CDR3 region has the DNA TGTGCCAGCAGTCCGGACGGGAGCTCTGGAAACACCATATATTTT.

CDR3 in amino acids: CASSQGTRRGGYTF. In DNA, the CDR3 is TGTGCCAGCAGCCAAGGGACCCGGCGGGGTGGCTACACCTTC. J is TRBJ1-2 and V is TRBV14, with D uncertain. This CDR3 has 14 residues. The germline V gene encodes CDR1 SGHDN and CDR2 FVKESK. Between the trimmed V and J ends, which lost 1 base and 7 bases, there was a span of 13 bases.

V gene TRBV19 combines with J gene TRBJ2-1, with 9 bases identical to TRBD2. Germline loops: CDR1 LNHDA, CDR2 SQIVND (reference sequence). The CDR3 length is 15 residues. V trimming: 6 bases; J trimming: 5 bases; junction bases outside the gene matches: 8. CDR3 sequence reads: CASSRGGLANNEQFF. Written as DNA, the CDR3 is TGTGCCAGTAGCCGGGGAGGACTAGCGAACAATGAGCAGTTCTTC.

This clone has only one observation. The chain has TRBV11-2 and TRBJ2-7; D unclear. This CDR3 has 13 amino acids. V lost 0 bases and J lost 3, with 6 bases in between. Germline V gene lookup returns CDR1 SGHAT and CDR2 FQNNGV. CDR3 DNA sequence: TGTGCCAGCAGCTTAGACAGAAACTACGAGCAGTACTTC. It encodes CASSLDRNYEQYF.

The rearrangement links TRBV6-2 or TRBV6-3 to TRBJ1-1; 7 bases are shared with TRBD1. V was pared by 4 bases and J by 4 bases, with 12 bases of the junction left unmatched. CDR3 length: 16 amino acids. Germline-derived CDR1 and CDR2 are MNHEY and SVGEGT. CDR3 sequence (DNA): TGTGCCAGCAGTTCGCACTCCACAGGGGTTTTCACTGAAGCTTTCTTT. This sequence encodes CASSSHSTGVFTEAFF.

The gene calls are TRBV27 and TRBJ2-7; 7 bases are a match to TRBD1. J was trimmed by 1 base and V by 4 bases; bases with no gene match: 1. From germline, CDR1 is MNHEY and CDR2 SMNVEV (reference sequence). This CDR3 is 13 amino acids long. The CDR3 sequence: CASSWGQSYEQYF. For the CDR3, the DNA is TGTGCCAGCAGTTGGGGACAGTCCTACGAGCAGTACTTC.

This sequence joins TRBV19 and TRBJ1-2, with 11 bases identical to TRBD1. Germline values: CDR1 LNHDA, CDR2 SQIVND (reference sequence). The CDR3 contains 18 residues. After removal of 6 bases from V and 5 bases from J, the junction contained 17 bases not matched to a gene. The CDR3 reads CASRPREGRTGGVYGYTF. The CDR3 nucleotides read TGTGCCAGTAGACCGCGGGAGGGGCGGACAGGGGGCGTGTATGGCTACACCTTC.

This clone was seen once. This sequence joins TRBV18 and TRBJ2-7; D perhaps matches TRBD1 (5 bases). The germline CDR1 and CDR2 sequences are KGHSH and LQKENI. Trimming shortened V by 2 bases and J by 2 bases, and 13 bases separated the two germline ends. This CDR3 spans 15 amino acids. This CDR3 is CASSPDQGRAYEQYF. In DNA form, the CDR3 reads TGTGCCAGCTCACCAGATCAGGGTAGGGCCTACGAGCAGTACTTC. Full variable domain (outside the CDR3, taken from reference TRBV18 and TRBJ2-7): NAGVMQNPRHLVRRRGQEARLRCSPMKGHSHVYWYRQLPEEGLKFMVYLQKENIIDESGMPKERFSAEFPKEGPSILRIQQVVRGDSAAYFCASSPDQGRAYEQYFGPGTRLTVT.

In nucleotides, the CDR3 is TGTGCCACCCCAACAGGGCATGGCAATCAGCCCCAGCATTTT. It translates to CATPTGHGNQPQHF. The rearrangement uses TRBV24-1 and TRBJ1-5, with TRBD1 as a possible D gene (6 bases). This CDR3 spans 14 amino acids. Germline-derived CDR1 and CDR2 are KGHDR and SFDVKD. Trimming left V 9 bases short and J 2 bases short, with 13 bases between.

The V and J genes are TRBV6-5 and TRBJ2-7; no firm D call. The germline V and J ends were trimmed by 2 bases and 2 bases, with 7 bases remaining between them. This CDR3 spans 13 amino acids. The germline gives CDR1 MNHEY, CDR2 SVGAGI. CDR3 bases: TGTGCCAGCAGTTACCGGCTCGCCTACGAGCAGTACTTC. Encoded protein: CASSYRLAYEQYF.

This clone was picked up one time. V and J are TRBV5-4 and TRBJ2-7, with TRBD1 matching over 7 bases. This CDR3 contains 15 residues. From germline, CDR1 is SGHNT and CDR2 YYREEE (reference sequence). The junction had 5 bases not matched to a gene; V was cut back by 0 bases and J by 2 bases. CDR3 nucleotides: TGTGCCAGCAGCTTGGCGGACAGGACCCCCTACGAGCAGTACTTC. Translated, it gives CASSLADRTPYEQYF.

This clone was counted a single time. The chain joins TRBV5-6 to TRBJ2-2; no firm D call. Trimming took off 0 bases at V and 5 bases at J, with 5 bases between the two ends. CDR3 length: 13 residues. Germline V gene data show CDR1 as SGHDT and CDR2 as YYEEEE. In DNA, the CDR3 is TGTGCCAGCAGCTTGGATGGGACCGGGGAGCTGTTTTTT. Encoded protein: CASSLDGTGELFF.